The T cell receptor beta chain under discussion was sequenced for a study of blood T cell repertoires in COVID-19 (dated by TCRdb to about 2020). Study-level background: Samples from collaborators originated in the United States, Italy and Spain and spanned both the acute and convalescent phases of COVID-19. The prospective study material was composed of cDNA or gDNA derived from T cells, B-cell-depleted T cells, or PBMCs. The dataset comprised deeply sampled blood TCRbeta repertoires from subjects exposed to, actively infected with, or recovered from COVID-19. The repertoires were released in a freely available public database meant as a resource for research on the immune response to SARS-CoV-2. The samples were drawn from two sources: the first 160 participants of the ongoing ImmuneRACE study, and 1,000 to 1,500 subjects contributed by 6 global collaborators. Nearly every sample came with metadata listing a de-identified subject ID, COVID-19 status, age in years and sex. Where available, HLA class I and class II types were obtained from metadata supplied by the sample provider rather than from assay-based typing.

What the research found in general, with its limitations: The quantity of clinical and demographic metadata differed by source and by participant and was supplied without curation.

On this clone: Its antigen is unknown. The record has no base qualities; no much larger clone is one base away.

CDR1 and CDR2 (MDHEN, SYDVKM) derive from the germline V gene. Its CDR3 holds 15 amino acids, cysteine through phenylalanine. The sequence is cut down to CDR3 DNA, 45 bases in frame from base 1. V is pruned by 2 bases and J by 5 bases, leaving 6 bases of the junction without a gene match. TCRbeta CDR3 regions were amplified from genomic DNA using the immunoSEQ Assay, a bias-controlled multiplex PCR. The original methods were these. Nucleated cell counts per sample were estimated from amplification of reference gene primers within the assay. To quantify the absolute abundance of each unique TCRbeta CDR3 rearrangement, sequence reads were collapsed and filtered. For each sample, productive Simpson clonality was calculated as the square root of Simpson's diversity index over productive rearrangements. TCRdb re-hosts the immuneACCESS table, in-frame sequences only. Its copies lack some clones; in the studies checked, an unresolved V gene accounts for under half of them, and the cause for the rest is not known. That table gives V, J and clone size, and the DNA gave D and trimming. In all, the sample holds over 250,000 clones, and approximately 92% of those were seen once. Of the sample, 0.95% to 1.2% falls within the top ten clones.

Enrolling through a virtual design, the prospective study's participants ranged in age from about 18 to 100 years and lived across 20 to 30 United States geographic areas. In the prospective study, participants were assigned to cohorts based on the clinical history participants reported in a screening survey and a study questionnaire. For ImmuneRACE Cohort 3, a participant was defined as recovered based on two consecutive negative NP/OP PCR tests, clearance by a healthcare professional, or resolution of symptoms. In the prospective study, whole blood, serum and a nasopharyngeal or oropharyngeal swab were collected from each participant by mobile phlebotomists. Prospective study participants could optionally give additional blood draws and questionnaires over an approximately two-month period. Before DNA extraction, prospective study blood samples were shipped either frozen or at room temperature.

The receptor was derived from a woman between 25 and 40 years old who had recovered from COVID-19. The sample comprised PBMCs or T cells enriched from blood (not recorded which). Recombination linked TRBV28 to TRBJ2-7; 10 middle bases align to TRBD1. The CDR3 reads as follows: CASSLRGQGKNEQYF. The base sequence is TGTGCCAGCAGTTTACGGGGACAGGGGAAAAACGAGCAGTACTTC.